This T cell receptor (beta chain) was observed in a study of blood T cell repertoires in COVID-19. Study overall: From T cells, B-cell-depleted T cells, or PBMCs came the material, which was cDNA or gDNA.

This clone was counted between two and nine times. Per the original data handling: Scientists estimated how many nucleated cells there were by amplifying reference gene primers. Using immunoSEQ multiplex PCR, the repertoire was profiled, and TCRdb retains in-frame clones only, with some absent. V, J and clone size were drawn from that table, and D and trimming were deduced from the DNA. The sample has under 200,000 clones, roughly four fifths seen once; the top ten hold about 4%. Unmatched junction bases numbered 6, after V lost 2 bases and J lost 2 bases. This CDR3 has 14 amino acids. Germline loops: CDR1 GTSNPN, CDR2 SVGIG (reference sequence).

The chain links TRBV30 to TRBJ2-7, with 7 nucleotides matching TRBD1. The sequenced material came from peripheral blood. This receptor was taken from an elderly woman with acute or convalescent COVID-19. Here the CDR3 reads CAWSPGTATYEQYF. The CDR3 DNA reads as TGTGCCTGGAGTCCCGGGACAGCCACCTACGAGCAGTACTTC.